This T cell receptor beta chain was documented in a study of OX40 agonist ivuxolimab in advanced cancers. Study at large: Ivuxolimab, an agonistic anti-OX40 (CD134) antibody, was given to patients.

This clone was recorded only once. Trimming cost V 5 bases and J 1 base, with 12 bases left between them. The germline V gene has CDR1 MNHNY and CDR2 SVGAGI (reference sequence). The CDR3 is 14 residues long. Produced via immunoSEQ multiplex PCR; TCRdb's table is partial and in-frame only. The sample shows some 20,000 clones, around 82% of them seen only once. Autoimmune disease history or systemic immunosuppression excluded patients. The chain uses TRBV6-6 and TRBJ2-7; tentatively, D is TRBD1 (5 bases). Here the sequenced sample was CD4+ or CD8+ T cells sorted from blood, taken in a trial of the OX40 agonist ivuxolimab. The clonotype comes from an adult with an advanced solid tumor such as melanoma, head and neck, liver or kidney cancer. CDR3 coding DNA: TGTGCCAGCAGTACCGGCACAGGATCCTACGAGCAGTACTTC. It yields the protein CASSTGTGSYEQYF.